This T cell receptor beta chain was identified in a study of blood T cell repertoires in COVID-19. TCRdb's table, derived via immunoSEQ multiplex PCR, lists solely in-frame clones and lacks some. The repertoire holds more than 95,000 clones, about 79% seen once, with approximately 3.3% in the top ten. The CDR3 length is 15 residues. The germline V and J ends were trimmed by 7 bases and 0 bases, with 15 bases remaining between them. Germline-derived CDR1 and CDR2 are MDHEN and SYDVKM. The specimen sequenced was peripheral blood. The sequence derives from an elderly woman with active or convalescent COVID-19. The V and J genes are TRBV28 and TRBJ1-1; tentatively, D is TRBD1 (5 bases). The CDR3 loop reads CASTPGARVNTEAFF. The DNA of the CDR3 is TGTGCCAGCACCCCGGGCGCCAGGGTGAACACTGAAGCTTTCTTT.